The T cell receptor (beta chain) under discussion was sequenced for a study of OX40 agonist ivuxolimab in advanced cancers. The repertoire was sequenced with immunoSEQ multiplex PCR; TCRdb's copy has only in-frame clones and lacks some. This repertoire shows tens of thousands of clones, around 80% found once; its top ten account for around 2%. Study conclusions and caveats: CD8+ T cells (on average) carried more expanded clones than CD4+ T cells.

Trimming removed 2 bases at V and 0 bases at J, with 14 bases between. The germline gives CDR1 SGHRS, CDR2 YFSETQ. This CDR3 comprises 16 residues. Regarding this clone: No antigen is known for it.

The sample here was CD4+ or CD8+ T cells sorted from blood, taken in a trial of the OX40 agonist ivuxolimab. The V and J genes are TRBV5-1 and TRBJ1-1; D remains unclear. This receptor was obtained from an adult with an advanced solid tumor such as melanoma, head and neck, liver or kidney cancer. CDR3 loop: CASSLGWARLNTEAFF. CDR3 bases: TGCGCCAGCAGCTTAGGGTGGGCCAGATTGAACACTGAAGCTTTCTTT.